This TCR beta chain was observed in a study of blood T cell repertoires in COVID-19. For the study at large: COVID-19 samples, acute and convalescent, were from the United States, Italy and Spain. PBMCs, B-cell-depleted T cells, or T cells provided the cDNA or gDNA that made up the material.

Germline trimming cut 2 bases from V and 5 bases from J; bases unmatched to any gene: 18. CDR3 length: 19 amino acids. In germline, CDR1 is MNHEY, CDR2 SVGEGT. Per the original data handling: Amplified reference gene primers provided the basis for estimating nucleated cell counts. Sequencing used immunoSEQ multiplex PCR; TCRdb keeps in-frame clones, though not all of them. The V and J calls and clone size come from that table; D and trimming were worked out from the DNA. The table lists under 200,000 clones, about 87% of them singletons. The sequence was obtained from a man aged 35-49 years with active or convalescent COVID-19. Material for sequencing was peripheral blood. The J gene is TRBJ2-5, the V gene TRBV6-2 or TRBV6-3; 9 nucleotides match TRBD2. CDR3 loop: CASSYPRWVAGGRWETQYF. The CDR3 DNA reads as TGTGCCAGCAGTTACCCCCGATGGGTCGCGGGGGGGCGTTGGGAGACCCAGTACTTC.